This T cell receptor (beta chain) is drawn from a study of T cell repertoires in cytomegalovirus infection. At the level of the study: Carrying CMV and the relevant HLA type showed in public TCR beta signatures.

The CDR3 runs to 15 residues. V lost 5 bases and J lost 1, with 14 bases in between. CDR1 is SEHNR and CDR2 is FQNEAQ in the germline V gene (reference sequence). This clonotype was counted between two and nine times. Its antigen is unidentified. Study results and caveats: Summed frequency of shared TCR beta families picked out CMV carriers who also had the relevant HLA.

TCRdb re-called the reads through MiXCR, storing one row per CDR3 protein. The sample gives 650,000 to 900,000 distinct CDR3 sequences, about 31% of which show up once; 12% is in the top ten. This receptor was identified in a human donor in good health (CMV status not recorded). Some clones in this sample may be carry-over from other donors' samples. The specimen comprised cultured CD8+ T cells from PBMCs, sampled from culture after CMV antigen stimulation. The chain links TRBV7-9 to TRBJ1-2; D may be TRBD1 (5 bases). CDR3 nucleotide sequence: TGTGCCAGCAGCGGGCCTACGGGGGATAACTATGGCTACACCTTC. It specifies CASSGPTGDNYGYTF. Complete variable domain (other parts from reference TRBV7-9 and TRBJ1-2): DTGVSQNPRHKITKRGQNVTFRCDPISEHNRLYWYRQTLGQGPEFLTYFQNEAQLEKSRLLSDRFSAERPKGSFSTLEIQRTEQGDSAMYLCASSGPTGDNYGYTFGSGTRLTVV.